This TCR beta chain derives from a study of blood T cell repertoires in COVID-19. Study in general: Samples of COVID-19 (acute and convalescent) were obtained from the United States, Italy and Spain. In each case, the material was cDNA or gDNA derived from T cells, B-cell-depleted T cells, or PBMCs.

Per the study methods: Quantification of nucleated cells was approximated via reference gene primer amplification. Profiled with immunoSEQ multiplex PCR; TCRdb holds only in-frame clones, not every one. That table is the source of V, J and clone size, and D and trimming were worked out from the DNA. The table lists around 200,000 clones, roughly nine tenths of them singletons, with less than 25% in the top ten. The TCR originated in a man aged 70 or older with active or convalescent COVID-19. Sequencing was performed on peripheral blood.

The CDR3 DNA sequence: TGTGCCAGCACCCCGCCCGGGACAGGGTTCTACGAGCAGTACTTC. As protein: CASTPPGTGFYEQYF. J is TRBJ2-7 and V is TRBV7-9, with TRBD1 matching 9 bases. Germline V gives CDR1 SEHNR, CDR2 FQNEAQ (reference sequence). V lost 7 bases to trimming and J lost 3 bases; unmatched junction nucleotides: 10. The CDR3 has 15 amino acids.